Listed below are T cell receptor beta chains from one sample, sequenced in a study of T cell clonotyping in hematopoietic cell transplantation. The repertoire was sequenced with immunoSEQ multiplex PCR; TCRdb's copy has only in-frame clones and lacks some. There are approximately 17,000 clones in the sample; less than 80% occur only once, and over 9.5% lies in the top ten. Sequencing used PBMCs, obtained 30 days after allogeneic stem cell transplant. All receptors come from a male patient between 45 and 59 years old who had an allogeneic stem cell transplant from an unrelated donor, so T cells may come from the graft donor. Some clones in this sample may be carry-over from other donors' samples. Both conserved end residues are part of each CDR3. Each record gives: clone size, V gene, D gene, J gene, CDR3 protein, CDR3 DNA. A D gene is named only where the DNA matches it firmly. Not all rows give a size; the values are once, few, many and, for expanded clones, a class.

NA	TRBV6-6	TRBD2	TRBJ2-4	CASTPWQTGGRNIQYF	TGTGCCAGCACCCCCTGGCAGACGGGGGGAAGGAACATTCAGTACTTC
NA	TRBV5-6	TRBD1	TRBJ2-1	CASSLTGQGYNEQFF	TGTGCCAGCAGCTTGACGGGACAGGGTTACAATGAGCAGTTCTTC
NA	TRBV29-1	NA	TRBJ1-2	CSVLTEGEYGYTF	TGCAGCGTTCTGACGGAGGGGGAGTATGGCTACACCTTC
few	TRBV6-1	TRBD1	TRBJ2-5	CASDRAEETQYF	TGTGCCAGCGACAGGGCGGAGGAGACCCAGTACTTC
NA	TRBV9	TRBD2	TRBJ2-7	CASSVAPGLVYEQYF	TGTGCCAGCAGCGTCGCCCCGGGACTAGTCTACGAGCAGTACTTC
NA	TRBV29-1	NA	TRBJ1-2	CSVGNLRQYYGYTF	TGCAGCGTTGGAAATCTCCGACAGTATTATGGCTACACCTTC
NA	TRBV29-1	TRBD1	TRBJ1-4	CSVPGQGATNEKLFF	TGCAGCGTTCCGGGACAGGGAGCCACTAATGAAAAACTGTTTTTT
NA	TRBV4-1	NA	TRBJ1-2	CASSQGVINYGHTF	TGCGCCAGCAGCCAAGGGGTAATTAACTATGGCCACACCTTC
NA	TRBV30	NA	TRBJ2-7	CAWTRAGQGSYEQYF	TGTGCCTGGACCCGGGCGGGGCAGGGGTCCTACGAGCAGTACTTC
NA	TRBV6-5	NA	TRBJ1-6	CASSYFNSPLHF	TGTGCCAGCAGTTACTTTAATTCACCCCTCCACTTT
medium-sized	TRBV2	TRBD1	TRBJ2-2	CAGDRGLTGELFF	TGTGCCGGGGACAGGGGGCTCACCGGGGAGCTGTTTTTT
NA	TRBV19	NA	TRBJ2-1	CASSGDWDNEQFF	TGTGCCAGTAGTGGCGACTGGGACAATGAGCAGTTCTTC
NA	TRBV30	NA	TRBJ1-2	CAFGQVYGYTF	TGTGCCTTTGGACAAGTCTATGGCTACACCTTC
NA	TRBV30	TRBD1	TRBJ1-1	CAWRWDSMNTEAFF	TGTGCCTGGAGATGGGACAGTATGAACACTGAAGCTTTCTTT
NA	TRBV14	TRBD1	TRBJ1-5	CASSPGGTGNQPQHF	TGTGCCAGCAGCCCCGGGGGGACAGGGAATCAGCCCCAGCATTTT
NA	TRBV29-1	NA	TRBJ1-1	CSVEPITGRAPTEAFF	TGCAGCGTTGAACCTATTACAGGGAGGGCACCCACTGAAGCTTTCTTT
NA	TRBV19	NA	TRBJ2-7	CASSIGLGTEQYF	TGTGCCAGTAGTATTGGGCTGGGGACCGAGCAGTACTTC
few	TRBV6-5	NA	TRBJ1-1	CASRVTAPNAEAFF	TGTGCCAGCAGGGTGACAGCACCGAACGCTGAAGCTTTCTTT
few	TRBV4-3	NA	TRBJ2-7	CASSQEGGTSYEQYF	TGCGCCAGCAGCCAAGAAGGGGGGACCTCCTACGAGCAGTACTTC
NA	TRBV14	NA	TRBJ1-4	CASSQAETGNEKLFF	TGTGCCAGCAGCCAAGCGGAGACCGGTAATGAAAAACTGTTTTTT
NA	TRBV6-1	NA	TRBJ2-3	CASLDGTDTQYF	TGTGCCAGCTTGGACGGCACAGATACGCAGTATTTT
NA	TRBV28	NA	TRBJ1-4	CASSFYRTSHEKLFF	TGTGCCAGCAGTTTCTACAGGACTTCTCATGAAAAACTGTTTTTT
NA	TRBV7-2	TRBD1	TRBJ2-3	CASSPPGQGFTDTQYF	TGTGCCAGCAGCCCTCCGGGACAGGGATTCACAGATACGCAGTATTTT
NA	TRBV5-4	NA	TRBJ2-7	CASSLDSIRTVEQYF	TGTGCCAGCAGTCTGGACTCTATTCGAACTGTAGAGCAGTACTTC
NA	TRBV20-1	NA	TRBJ1-1	CSVKGGGAFF	TGCAGTGTTAAGGGGGGGGGAGCTTTCTTT
NA	TRBV2	TRBD2	TRBJ2-7	CASSLLAVSYEQYF	TGTGCCAGCAGTCTCCTAGCGGTTTCCTACGAGCAGTACTTC
few	TRBV30	TRBD1	TRBJ1-2	CAWSQTQGARGYTF	TGTGCCTGGAGCCAAACGCAGGGGGCGCGGGGCTACACCTTC
NA	TRBV30	TRBD2	TRBJ2-3	CAWGTSGVPDTQYF	TGTGCCTGGGGGACTAGCGGGGTTCCAGATACGCAGTATTTT
few	TRBV30	TRBD2	TRBJ2-1	CAWDSGRGYNEQFF	TGTGCCTGGGATAGCGGGAGGGGCTACAATGAGCAGTTCTTC
NA	TRBV6-6	NA	TRBJ2-3	CASTLGGPSTDTQYF	TGTGCCAGCACGTTGGGTGGACCTTCCACAGATACGCAGTATTTT
few	TRBV6-5	NA	TRBJ1-5	CASSQVGSNQPQHF	TGTGCCAGCAGTCAGGTGGGGAGCAATCAGCCCCAGCATTTT
NA	TRBV4-1	NA	TRBJ2-1	CASSQGWVLVNEQFF	TGCGCCAGCAGCCAAGGTTGGGTTCTGGTTAATGAGCAGTTCTTC
NA	TRBV5-6	NA	TRBJ2-7	CASSLEAGGEQYF	TGTGCCAGCAGCTTGGAGGCAGGGGGGGAGCAGTACTTC
NA	TRBV28	TRBD2	TRBJ2-3	CASSSGGPSTDTQYF	TGTGCCAGCAGTAGCGGGGGGCCTTCCACAGATACGCAGTATTTT
NA	TRBV28	TRBD1	TRBJ2-7	CASSLRDRRTTYEQYF	TGTGCCAGCAGTCTCCGGGACAGGAGGACTACCTACGAGCAGTACTTC
once	TRBV6-5	TRBD2	TRBJ2-7	CASTHPASGGYEQYF	TGTGCCAGCACCCACCCGGCTAGCGGGGGGTACGAGCAGTACTTC
NA	TRBV30	TRBD1	TRBJ1-6	CAWAAGQDSSPLHF	TGTGCCTGGGCAGCGGGACAGGATTCTTCACCCCTCCACTTT
NA	TRBV5-1	TRBD1	TRBJ1-6	CASSSRQGDESPLHF	TGCGCCAGCAGCTCGAGACAGGGCGATGAGTCACCCCTCCACTTT
NA	TRBV7-6	NA	TRBJ1-1	CASSSGHGILTEAFF	TGTGCCAGCAGCTCGGGACATGGAATTTTGACTGAAGCTTTCTTT
NA	TRBV20-1	NA	TRBJ2-3	CSAPFWVVQYF	TGCAGTGCTCCCTTCTGGGTGGTGCAGTATTTT
NA	TRBV6-1	TRBD1	TRBJ2-6	CASSDRGISSGANVLTF	TGTGCCAGCAGTGACAGGGGGATAAGCTCTGGGGCCAACGTCCTGACTTTC
once	TRBV7-9	TRBD2	TRBJ2-7	CASSWTSGGVQYF	TGTGCCAGCAGTTGGACTAGCGGGGGAGTGCAGTACTTC
few	TRBV27	NA	TRBJ1-1	CASSLFSGNTEAFF	TGTGCCAGCAGTTTATTCTCAGGGAACACTGAAGCTTTCTTT
NA	TRBV5-4	TRBD1	TRBJ1-1	CASSLQGARTEAFF	TGTGCCAGCAGCTTACAGGGGGCTCGAACTGAAGCTTTCTTT
few	TRBV6-1	NA	TRBJ1-5	CASSSRTARDPQHF	TGTGCCAGCAGCTCTCGGACAGCCCGCGACCCCCAGCATTTT
NA	TRBV6-1	TRBD1	TRBJ2-7	CASSDMTGGNLDEQYF	TGTGCCAGCAGTGATATGACAGGGGGTAATTTGGACGAGCAGTACTTC
NA	TRBV2	TRBD2	TRBJ2-1	CASSEQRGGIDEQFF	TGTGCCAGCAGTGAGCAGCGGGGGGGAATCGATGAGCAGTTCTTC
NA	TRBV19	NA	TRBJ2-3	CASKSTGNTDTQYF	TGTGCCAGTAAATCGACAGGAAACACAGATACGCAGTATTTT